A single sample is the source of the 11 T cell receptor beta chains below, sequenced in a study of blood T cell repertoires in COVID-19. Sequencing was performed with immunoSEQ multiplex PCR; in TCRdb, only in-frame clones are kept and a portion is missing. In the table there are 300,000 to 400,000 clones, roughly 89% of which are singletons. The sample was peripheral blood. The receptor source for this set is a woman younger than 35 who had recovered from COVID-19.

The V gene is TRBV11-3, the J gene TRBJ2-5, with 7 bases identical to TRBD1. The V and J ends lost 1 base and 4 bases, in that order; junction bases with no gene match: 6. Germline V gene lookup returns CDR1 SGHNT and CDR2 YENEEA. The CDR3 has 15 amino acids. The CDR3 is CASSLGQGVGETQYF. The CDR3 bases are TGTGCCAGCAGCTTAGGGCAGGGGGTGGGAGAGACCCAGTACTTC.

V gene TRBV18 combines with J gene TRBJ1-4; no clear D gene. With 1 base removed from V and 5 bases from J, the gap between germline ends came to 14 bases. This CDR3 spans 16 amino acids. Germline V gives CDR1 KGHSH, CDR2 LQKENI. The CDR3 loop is CASSPLLIGRNEKLFF. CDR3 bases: TGTGCCAGCTCACCACTGTTAATCGGGAGGAATGAAAAACTGTTTTTT. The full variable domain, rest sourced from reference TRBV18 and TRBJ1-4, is NAGVMQNPRHLVRRRGQEARLRCSPMKGHSHVYWYRQLPEEGLKFMVYLQKENIIDESGMPKERFSAEFPKEGPSILRIQQVVRGDSAAYFCASSPLLIGRNEKLFFGSGTQLSVL.

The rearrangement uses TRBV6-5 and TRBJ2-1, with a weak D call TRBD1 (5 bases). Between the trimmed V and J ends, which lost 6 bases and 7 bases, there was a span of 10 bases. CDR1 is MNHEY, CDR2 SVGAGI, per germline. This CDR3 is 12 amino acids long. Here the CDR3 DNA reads TGTGCCAGCAGGGCGACAGTAAATGAGCAGTTCTTC. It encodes CASRATVNEQFF.

In nucleotides, the CDR3 is TGTGCCAGCAGTGCGGGGGGAGGGACAGATACGCAGTATTTT. Encoded protein: CASSAGGGTDTQYF. The chain joins TRBV25-1 to TRBJ2-3; TRBD2 matches at 7 bases. The CDR3 has 14 amino acids. The V and J ends lost 4 bases and 3 bases, in that order; junction bases with no gene match: 4. Germline values: CDR1 MGHDK, CDR2 SYGVNS.

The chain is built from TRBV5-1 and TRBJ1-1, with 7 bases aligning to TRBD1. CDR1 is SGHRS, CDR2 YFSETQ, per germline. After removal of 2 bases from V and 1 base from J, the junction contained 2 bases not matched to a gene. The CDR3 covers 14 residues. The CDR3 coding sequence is TGCGCCAGCAGCTTATCAGGGGGGAACACTGAAGCTTTCTTT. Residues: CASSLSGGNTEAFF.

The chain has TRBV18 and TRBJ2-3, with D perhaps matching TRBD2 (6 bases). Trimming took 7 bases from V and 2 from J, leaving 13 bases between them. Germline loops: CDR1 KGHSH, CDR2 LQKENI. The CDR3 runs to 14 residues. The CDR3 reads CASWISGPTDTQYF. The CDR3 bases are TGTGCCAGCTGGATTAGCGGTCCCACAGATACGCAGTATTTT.

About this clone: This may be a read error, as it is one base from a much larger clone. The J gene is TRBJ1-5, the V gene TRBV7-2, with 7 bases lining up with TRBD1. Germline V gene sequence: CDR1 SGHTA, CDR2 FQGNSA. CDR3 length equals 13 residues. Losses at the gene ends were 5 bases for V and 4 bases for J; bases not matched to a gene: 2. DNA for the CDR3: TGTGCCAGCAGCACGGACAGGAATCAGCCCCAGCATTTT. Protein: CASSTDRNQPQHF.

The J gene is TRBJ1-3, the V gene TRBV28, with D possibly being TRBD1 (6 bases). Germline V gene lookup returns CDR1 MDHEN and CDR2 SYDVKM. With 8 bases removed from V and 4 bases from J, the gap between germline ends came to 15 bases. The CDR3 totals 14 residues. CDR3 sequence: CASENQGLGNTIYF. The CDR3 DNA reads TGTGCCAGCGAAAATCAGGGGTTAGGAAACACCATATATTTT.

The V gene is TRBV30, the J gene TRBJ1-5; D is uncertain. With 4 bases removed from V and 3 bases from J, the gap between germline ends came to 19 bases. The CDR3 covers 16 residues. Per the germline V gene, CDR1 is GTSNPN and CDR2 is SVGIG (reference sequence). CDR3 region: CAWNIDVGRYNQPQHF. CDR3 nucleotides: TGTGCCTGGAACATAGATGTGGGCAGATACAATCAGCCCCAGCATTTT.

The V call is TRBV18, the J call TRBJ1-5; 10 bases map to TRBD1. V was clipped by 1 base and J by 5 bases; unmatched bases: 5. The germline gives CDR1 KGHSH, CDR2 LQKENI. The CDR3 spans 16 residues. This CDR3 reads CASSPQLGTGDQPQHF. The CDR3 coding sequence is TGTGCCAGCTCACCACAACTGGGGACAGGGGATCAGCCCCAGCATTTT.

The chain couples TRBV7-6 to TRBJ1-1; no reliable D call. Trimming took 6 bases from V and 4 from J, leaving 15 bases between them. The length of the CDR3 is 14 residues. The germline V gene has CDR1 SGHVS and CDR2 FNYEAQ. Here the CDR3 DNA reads TGTGCCAGCAGTACGGGTCGGTTTGGCACTGAAGCTTTCTTT. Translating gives CASSTGRFGTEAFF.